This T cell receptor beta chain was sequenced during a study of OX40 agonist ivuxolimab in advanced cancers. Germline V gene data show CDR1 as LGHNA and CDR2 as YSLEER. The CDR3 length is 16 residues. The germline V and J ends were trimmed by 1 base and 4 bases, with 15 bases remaining between them. Clones were sequenced by immunoSEQ multiplex PCR, and TCRdb holds only the in-frame ones, with some missing. The data hold about 77,000 clones, with around 88% observed a single time. Details on this clone: Its antigen is not identified.

Study observations and caveats: Clonal expansion was among the lowest in partial responders at 0.1-3.0 mg/kg, especially CD8+.

The clonotype originates from an adult with an advanced solid tumor such as melanoma, head and neck, liver or kidney cancer. This specimen consisted of CD4+ or CD8+ T cells sorted from blood, obtained in a trial of the OX40 agonist ivuxolimab. This chain joins TRBV4-3 and TRBJ2-3, with D maybe TRBD2 (5 bases). The CDR3 nucleotides read TGCGCCAGCAGCCAAGTCTTCCTAGCTGGGGCAGATACGCAGTATTTT. This sequence encodes CASSQVFLAGADTQYF.